A selection of T cell receptor beta chains follows, all from one sample in a study of blood T cell repertoires in COVID-19. Sequencing was performed with immunoSEQ multiplex PCR; in TCRdb, only in-frame clones are kept and a portion is missing. The profile shows about 360,000 clones, 81% of them singletons. Sequencing input: peripheral blood. The source of these receptors is a human donor with acute or convalescent COVID-19. The donor label of this sample is uncertain. The CDR3 runs from the conserved cysteine through the conserved F or W. The order of the fields is CDR3 protein, CDR3 DNA, V gene, D gene, clone size, J gene. D genes are given only for firm matches. A clone size is listed for some rows: how often the clone was seen (once, few, many), or a class if it is expanded.

cdr3_aa: CATNGNEKLFF
cdr3_nt: TGTGCCACCAACGGGAATGAAAAACTGTTTTTT
v_call: TRBV24-1
d_call: NA
clone_size: NA
j_call: TRBJ1-4

cdr3_aa: CASSKQGLGDPEAFF
cdr3_nt: TGTGCCAGTAGTAAACAGGGTCTGGGGGACCCTGAAGCTTTCTTT
v_call: TRBV19
d_call: NA
clone_size: NA
j_call: TRBJ1-1

cdr3_aa: CASSLDYTSTGGPLRPQHF
cdr3_nt: TGTGCCAGCAGCTTAGATTATACTTCGACAGGGGGGCCCCTTCGGCCCCAGCATTTT
v_call: TRBV7-9
d_call: TRBD1
clone_size: NA
j_call: TRBJ1-5

cdr3_aa: CASSRGTVTEAFF
cdr3_nt: TGTGCCAGCAGTCGAGGGACTGTCACTGAAGCTTTCTTT
v_call: TRBV6-5
d_call: NA
clone_size: NA
j_call: TRBJ1-1

cdr3_aa: CASSQYNEQFF
cdr3_nt: TGTGCCAGCAGCCAATACAATGAGCAGTTCTTC
v_call: TRBV27
d_call: NA
clone_size: NA
j_call: TRBJ2-1

cdr3_aa: CASSIHNRGKVSYTF
cdr3_nt: TGTGCCAGCAGCATACACAACAGGGGGAAGGTAAGCTACACCTTC
v_call: TRBV7-2
d_call: TRBD1
clone_size: NA
j_call: TRBJ1-2

cdr3_aa: CASSPARDRVPEQYF
cdr3_nt: TGTGCCAGCAGCCCTGCCCGGGACAGGGTTCCCGAGCAGTACTTC
v_call: TRBV28
d_call: TRBD1
clone_size: NA
j_call: TRBJ2-7

cdr3_aa: CASSQATSGGAHEQFF
cdr3_nt: TGTGCCAGCAGCCAAGCGACTAGCGGGGGGGCCCATGAGCAGTTCTTC
v_call: TRBV3-1/TRBV3-2
d_call: TRBD2
clone_size: few
j_call: TRBJ2-1

cdr3_aa: CASSIRSGLGQVFTGELFF
cdr3_nt: TGTGCCAGTAGTATAAGGAGCGGGTTGGGACAGGTCTTCACCGGGGAGCTGTTTTTT
v_call: TRBV19
d_call: TRBD1
clone_size: NA
j_call: TRBJ2-2

cdr3_aa: CASSFGRNTEAFF
cdr3_nt: TGTGCCAGCAGTTTTGGGAGGAACACTGAAGCTTTCTTT
v_call: TRBV12-3/TRBV12-4
d_call: NA
clone_size: NA
j_call: TRBJ1-1

cdr3_aa: CAIREGAQNTEAFF
cdr3_nt: TGTGCCATCAGGGAGGGGGCACAGAACACTGAAGCTTTCTTT
v_call: TRBV10-3
d_call: TRBD1
clone_size: NA
j_call: TRBJ1-1

cdr3_aa: CASITGTSGNEQFF
cdr3_nt: TGTGCCAGCATCACCGGGACTAGCGGCAATGAGCAGTTCTTC
v_call: TRBV6-5
d_call: TRBD2
clone_size: NA
j_call: TRBJ2-1

cdr3_aa: CASSRGTGGYGYTF
cdr3_nt: TGTGCCAGCAGTAGGGGGACAGGGGGCTATGGCTACACCTTC
v_call: TRBV28
d_call: TRBD1
clone_size: NA
j_call: TRBJ1-2

cdr3_aa: CASTGGSIEQFF
cdr3_nt: TGTGCCAGCACGGGAGGCTCGATTGAGCAGTTCTTC
v_call: TRBV11-2
d_call: TRBD2
clone_size: NA
j_call: TRBJ2-1

cdr3_aa: CASSLASVLYGYTF
cdr3_nt: TGTGCCAGCAGCTTAGCATCGGTTCTCTATGGCTACACCTTC
v_call: TRBV7-9
d_call: NA
clone_size: NA
j_call: TRBJ1-2

cdr3_aa: CASSLGGQAVTEAFF
cdr3_nt: TGTGCCAGCAGCCTCGGCGGACAGGCGGTCACTGAAGCTTTCTTT
v_call: TRBV7-8
d_call: TRBD1
clone_size: NA
j_call: TRBJ1-1

cdr3_aa: CASSGRDFETQYF
cdr3_nt: TGTGCCAGCAGCGGCAGGGATTTTGAGACCCAGTACTTC
v_call: TRBV11-1
d_call: NA
clone_size: few
j_call: TRBJ2-5

cdr3_aa: CASSWTDSQNTEAFF
cdr3_nt: TGCGCCAGCAGCTGGACGGACAGCCAGAACACTGAAGCTTTCTTT
v_call: TRBV5-1
d_call: NA
clone_size: NA
j_call: TRBJ1-1

cdr3_aa: CASSPLTGAPTYEQYF
cdr3_nt: TGTGCCAGTAGTCCCTTAACAGGAGCTCCGACCTACGAGCAGTACTTC
v_call: TRBV19
d_call: NA
clone_size: NA
j_call: TRBJ2-7

cdr3_aa: CASSSPGSGQHNEKLFF
cdr3_nt: TGTGCCAGCAGTTCCCCAGGGTCGGGACAGCATAATGAAAAACTGTTTTTT
v_call: TRBV28
d_call: TRBD1
clone_size: NA
j_call: TRBJ1-4

cdr3_aa: CASNDRGRGEKLFF
cdr3_nt: TGTGCCAGTAATGACAGGGGGCGAGGGGAAAAACTGTTTTTT
v_call: TRBV19
d_call: TRBD1
clone_size: NA
j_call: TRBJ1-4

cdr3_aa: CAWSADRAYGYTF
cdr3_nt: TGTGCCTGGAGCGCGGACAGAGCCTATGGCTACACCTTC
v_call: TRBV30
d_call: NA
clone_size: once
j_call: TRBJ1-2

cdr3_aa: CASSPHLRRGPVNYGYTF
cdr3_nt: TGTGCCAGCAGCCCCCACCTGCGGCGGGGCCCGGTTAACTATGGCTACACCTTC
v_call: TRBV7-8
d_call: NA
clone_size: NA
j_call: TRBJ1-2

cdr3_aa: CASRPSIAGIYNEQFF
cdr3_nt: TGTGCCAGCAGGCCGTCGATAGCGGGGATTTACAATGAGCAGTTCTTC
v_call: TRBV3-1/TRBV3-2
d_call: TRBD2
clone_size: few
j_call: TRBJ2-1

cdr3_aa: CASSERTSGGSYEQYF
cdr3_nt: TGTGCCAGCAGTGAGAGGACTAGCGGGGGCTCCTACGAGCAGTACTTC
v_call: TRBV6-1
d_call: TRBD2
clone_size: NA
j_call: TRBJ2-7

cdr3_aa: CASSSAGTGSGEQFF
cdr3_nt: TGTGCCAGCAGTTCGGCCGGGACAGGGTCCGGTGAGCAGTTCTTC
v_call: TRBV27
d_call: TRBD1
clone_size: NA
j_call: TRBJ2-1

cdr3_aa: CSVVGQGNTEAFF
cdr3_nt: TGCAGCGTTGTTGGGCAGGGAAACACTGAAGCTTTCTTT
v_call: TRBV29-1
d_call: NA
clone_size: once
j_call: TRBJ1-1

cdr3_aa: CASSEDTTSETQYF
cdr3_nt: TGTGCCAGCAGTGAAGATACTACCTCAGAGACCCAGTACTTC
v_call: TRBV2
d_call: NA
clone_size: NA
j_call: TRBJ2-5

cdr3_aa: CASSRTGTNTGELFF
cdr3_nt: TGTGCCAGTAGTAGGACAGGGACGAACACCGGGGAGCTGTTTTTT
v_call: TRBV19
d_call: TRBD1
clone_size: NA
j_call: TRBJ2-2

cdr3_aa: CASSEAGDVEKLFF
cdr3_nt: TGTGCCAGCAGTGAGGCGGGGGATGTTGAAAAACTGTTTTTT
v_call: TRBV6-1
d_call: NA
clone_size: NA
j_call: TRBJ1-4

cdr3_aa: CASSLAGTGNNEQFF
cdr3_nt: TGTGCCAGCAGCCTGGCCGGGACAGGGAACAATGAGCAGTTCTTC
v_call: TRBV3-1/TRBV3-2
d_call: TRBD1
clone_size: NA
j_call: TRBJ2-1

cdr3_aa: CASSTQYNYGYTF
cdr3_nt: TGTGCCAGCAGTACACAGTATAACTATGGCTACACCTTC
v_call: TRBV12-3/TRBV12-4
d_call: NA
clone_size: NA
j_call: TRBJ1-2

cdr3_aa: CASSYSTDYNEQLF
cdr3_nt: TGTGCCAGCAGCTACTCGACTGACTACAATGAGCAGCTCTTC
v_call: TRBV7-9
d_call: NA
clone_size: NA
j_call: TRBJ2-1

cdr3_aa: CAISESVDTQYF
cdr3_nt: TGTGCCATCAGTGAGTCCGTCGATACGCAGTATTTT
v_call: TRBV10-3
d_call: NA
clone_size: NA
j_call: TRBJ2-3

cdr3_aa: CASSLALGQGKDGYTF
cdr3_nt: TGTGCCAGCAGCTTGGCATTGGGGCAGGGGAAGGATGGCTACACCTTC
v_call: TRBV5-4
d_call: NA
clone_size: NA
j_call: TRBJ1-2

cdr3_aa: CASSPPIRVRNYGYTF
cdr3_nt: TGTGCCAGCAGCCCACCGATCAGGGTCCGTAACTATGGCTACACCTTC
v_call: TRBV7-9
d_call: NA
clone_size: NA
j_call: TRBJ1-2

cdr3_aa: CASKRAGNYGYTF
cdr3_nt: TGTGCCAGTAAGAGGGCGGGAAACTATGGCTACACCTTC
v_call: TRBV19
d_call: NA
clone_size: NA
j_call: TRBJ1-2

cdr3_aa: CASSLTNTNTGELFF
cdr3_nt: TGTGCCAGCAGTTTGACAAACACGAACACCGGGGAGCTGTTTTTT
v_call: TRBV28
d_call: NA
clone_size: NA
j_call: TRBJ2-2

cdr3_aa: CASRGRDYNEQFF
cdr3_nt: TGCGCCAGCAGGGGGCGCGATTACAATGAGCAGTTCTTC
v_call: TRBV10-2
d_call: NA
clone_size: NA
j_call: TRBJ2-1

cdr3_aa: CASSQDRQGAPAALLSYNSPLHF
cdr3_nt: TGTGCCAGCAGCCAAGATCGCCAGGGGGCCCCCGCGGCCTTACTCTCCTATAATTCACCCCTCCACTTT
v_call: TRBV14
d_call: TRBD1
clone_size: once
j_call: TRBJ1-6

cdr3_aa: CASSAVGVGSSGNTIYF
cdr3_nt: TGCGCCAGCAGTGCCGTTGGTGTAGGGAGCTCTGGAAACACCATATATTTT
v_call: TRBV10-2
d_call: NA
clone_size: NA
j_call: TRBJ1-3

cdr3_aa: CASSQGNQPQHF
cdr3_nt: TGTGCCAGCTCACAGGGGAATCAGCCCCAGCATTTT
v_call: TRBV18
d_call: NA
clone_size: NA
j_call: TRBJ1-5

cdr3_aa: CASSLTRTSSDTQYF
cdr3_nt: TGTGCCAGCAGCCTTACCCGGACTAGCTCAGATACGCAGTATTTT
v_call: TRBV3-1/TRBV3-2
d_call: TRBD2
clone_size: NA
j_call: TRBJ2-3

cdr3_aa: CASSPNGLADTKRTQYF
cdr3_nt: TGCGCCAGCAGCCCGAACGGGCTAGCGGATACCAAGAGGACCCAGTACTTC
v_call: TRBV5-1
d_call: TRBD2
clone_size: NA
j_call: TRBJ2-5

cdr3_aa: CASSQSRTLNSPLHF
cdr3_nt: TGTGCCAGCAGCCAATCTCGGACACTCAATTCACCCCTCCACTTT
v_call: TRBV3-1/TRBV3-2
d_call: NA
clone_size: NA
j_call: TRBJ1-6

cdr3_aa: CASSPTSGRAEAYEQYF
cdr3_nt: TGTGCCAGCAGCCCAACTAGCGGGAGGGCCGAAGCGTACGAGCAGTACTTC
v_call: TRBV4-2
d_call: TRBD2
clone_size: NA
j_call: TRBJ2-7